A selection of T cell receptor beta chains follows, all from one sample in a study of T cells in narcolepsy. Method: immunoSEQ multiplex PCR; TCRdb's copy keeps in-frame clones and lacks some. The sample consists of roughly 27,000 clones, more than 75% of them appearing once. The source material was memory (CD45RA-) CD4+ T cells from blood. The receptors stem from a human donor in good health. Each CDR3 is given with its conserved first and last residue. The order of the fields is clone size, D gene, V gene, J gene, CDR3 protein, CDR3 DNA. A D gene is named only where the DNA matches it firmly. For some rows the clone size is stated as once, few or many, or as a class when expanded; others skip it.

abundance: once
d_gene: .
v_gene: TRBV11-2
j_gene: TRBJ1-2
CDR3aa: CASSLSPGVGYGYTF
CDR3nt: TGTGCCAGCAGCTTATCCCCAGGGGTGGGCTATGGCTACACCTTC

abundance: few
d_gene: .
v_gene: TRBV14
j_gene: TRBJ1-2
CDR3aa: CASSQDIWSGYTF
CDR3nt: TGTGCCAGCAGCCAAGACATCTGGTCTGGCTACACCTTC

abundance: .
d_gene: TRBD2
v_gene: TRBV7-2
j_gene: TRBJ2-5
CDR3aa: CASSPLLAGGGETQYF
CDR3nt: TGTGCCAGCAGCCCCCTCCTAGCGGGGGGAGGAGAGACCCAGTACTTC

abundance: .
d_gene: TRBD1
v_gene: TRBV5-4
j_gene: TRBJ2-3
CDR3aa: CASSLQGADTQYF
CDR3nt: TGTGCCAGCAGCTTACAGGGGGCGGATACGCAGTATTTT

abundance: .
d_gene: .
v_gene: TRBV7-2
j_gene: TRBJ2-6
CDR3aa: CASSLGGAANVLTF
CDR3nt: TGTGCCAGCAGCTTAGGGGGGGCGGCCAACGTCCTGACTTTC

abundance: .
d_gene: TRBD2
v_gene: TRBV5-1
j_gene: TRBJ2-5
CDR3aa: CASSFRTSGGTQETQYF
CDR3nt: TGCGCCAGCAGCTTTCGGACTAGCGGGGGGACCCAAGAGACCCAGTACTTC

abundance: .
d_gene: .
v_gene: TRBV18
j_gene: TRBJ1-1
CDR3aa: CASSPQGSNTEAFF
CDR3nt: TGTGCCAGCTCACCGCAAGGGTCGAACACTGAAGCTTTCTTT

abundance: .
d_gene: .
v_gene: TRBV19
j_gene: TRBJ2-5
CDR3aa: CASSMGGGETQYF
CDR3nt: TGTGCCAGTAGTATGGGAGGGGGAGAGACCCAGTACTTC

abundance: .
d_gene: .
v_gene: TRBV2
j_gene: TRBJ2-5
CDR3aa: CASSERSKETQYF
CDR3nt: TGTGCCAGCAGTGAAAGGAGCAAAGAGACCCAGTACTTC

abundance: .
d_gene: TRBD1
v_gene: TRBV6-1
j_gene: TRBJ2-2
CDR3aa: CASIPSRGPGELFF
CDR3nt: TGTGCCAGCATCCCCTCGAGGGGGCCCGGGGAGCTGTTTTTT

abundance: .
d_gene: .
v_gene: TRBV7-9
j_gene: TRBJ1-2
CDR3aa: CASSSIVGGYGYTF
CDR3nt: TGTGCCAGCAGCTCCATTGTGGGGGGCTATGGCTACACCTTC

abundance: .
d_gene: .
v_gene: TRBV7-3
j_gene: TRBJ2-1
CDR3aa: CASSLTPRSEQFF
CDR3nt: TGTGCCAGCAGCTTAACGCCCCGTAGTGAGCAGTTCTTC

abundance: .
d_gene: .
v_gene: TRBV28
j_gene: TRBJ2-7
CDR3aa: CASSLVSPNEQYF
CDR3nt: TGTGCCAGCAGTTTGGTTTCACCTAACGAGCAGTACTTC

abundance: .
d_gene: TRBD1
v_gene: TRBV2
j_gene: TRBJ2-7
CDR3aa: CASNRDRGYEQYF
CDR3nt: TGTGCCAGCAACCGGGACAGGGGCTACGAGCAGTACTTC

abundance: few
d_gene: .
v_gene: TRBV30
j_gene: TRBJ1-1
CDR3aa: CAWWRGNEAFF
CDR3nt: TGTGCCTGGTGGAGGGGAAATGAAGCTTTCTTT

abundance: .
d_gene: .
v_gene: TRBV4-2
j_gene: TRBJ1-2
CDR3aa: CASSQDSGQTRYGYTF
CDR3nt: TGTGCCAGCAGCCAAGATTCAGGACAGACCCGCTATGGCTACACCTTC

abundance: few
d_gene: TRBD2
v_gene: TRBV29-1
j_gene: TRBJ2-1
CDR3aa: CSVEAIAGGTQFF
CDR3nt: TGCAGCGTTGAAGCAATAGCGGGGGGTACGCAGTTCTTC

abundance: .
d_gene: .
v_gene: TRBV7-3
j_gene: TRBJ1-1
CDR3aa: CASSLTAANTEAFF
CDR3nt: TGTGCCAGCAGCTTAACGGCGGCGAACACTGAAGCTTTCTTT

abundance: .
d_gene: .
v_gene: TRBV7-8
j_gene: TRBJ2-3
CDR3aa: CASSLRPDTQYF
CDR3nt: TGTGCCAGCAGCTTAAGGCCAGATACGCAGTATTTT

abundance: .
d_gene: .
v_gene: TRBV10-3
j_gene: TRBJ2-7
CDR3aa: CAISEPSFYEQYF
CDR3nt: TGTGCCATCAGTGAGCCTAGTTTCTACGAGCAGTACTTC

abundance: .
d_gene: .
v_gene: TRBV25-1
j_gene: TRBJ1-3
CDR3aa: CASSPSRSGNTIYF
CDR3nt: TGTGCCAGCAGTCCTTCGCGCTCTGGAAACACCATATATTTT

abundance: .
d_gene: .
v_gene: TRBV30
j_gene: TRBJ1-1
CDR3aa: CAWSVGRAGDTEAFF
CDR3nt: TGTGCCTGGAGTGTAGGTAGGGCCGGGGACACTGAAGCTTTCTTT

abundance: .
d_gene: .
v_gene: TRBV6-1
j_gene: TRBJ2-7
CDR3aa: CASSEQGRPPYEQYF
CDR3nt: TGTGCCAGCAGTGAACAGGGTAGGCCCCCCTACGAGCAGTACTTC

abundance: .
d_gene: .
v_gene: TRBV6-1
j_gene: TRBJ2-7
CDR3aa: CASSESQGGEQYF
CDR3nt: TGTGCCAGCAGTGAAAGCCAGGGGGGGGAGCAGTACTTC

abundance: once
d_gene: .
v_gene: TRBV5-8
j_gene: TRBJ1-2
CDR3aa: CASSLVEGSYGYTF
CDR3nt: TGTGCCAGCAGCTTGGTCGAGGGATCCTATGGCTACACCTTC

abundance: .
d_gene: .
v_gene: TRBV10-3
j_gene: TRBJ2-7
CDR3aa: CAISEGPSKDGYEQYF
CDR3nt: TGTGCCATCAGTGAAGGACCCAGCAAGGACGGCTACGAGCAGTACTTC

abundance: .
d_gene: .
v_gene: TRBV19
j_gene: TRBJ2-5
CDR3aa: CASSIGRDQETQYF
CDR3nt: TGTGCCAGTAGTATTGGAAGGGACCAAGAGACCCAGTACTTC